These 25 T cell receptor beta chains were all obtained from the same sample, sequenced in a study of a mutant IDH1 vaccine in newly diagnosed glioma. TCRdb's table, derived via immunoSEQ multiplex PCR, lists solely in-frame clones and lacks some. Here the sample spans approximately 37,000 clones, 50% to 60% being singletons. The sample's time point: week 5, during vaccination. Alongside topical imiquimod, each dose of vaccine comprised 300 ug of mutant IDH1 20-mer peptide. Their target antigens are unknown. Source: PBMCs, taken from a glioma patient whose treatment included an IDH1 peptide vaccine. The receptor set was obtained from a woman under 30 with glioma.

The rearrangement links TRBV5-1 to TRBJ2-7; the D gene is possibly TRBD2 (5 bases). Germline CDR1 reads SGHRS; CDR2 reads YFSETQ. This CDR3 has 12 residues. The V end lost 2 bases, the J end lost 2 bases, and 5 bases lay between the germline ends. In nucleotides, the CDR3 is TGCGCCAGCAGCTTCGGGGCCTACGAGCAGTACTTC. Translated, it gives CASSFGAYEQYF.

V gene TRBV19 combines with J gene TRBJ1-5; the D gene is possibly TRBD1 (6 bases). CDR3 size: 14 residues. Looked up from germline, CDR1 is LNHDA and CDR2 is SQIVND (reference sequence). V lost 3 bases and J 7 bases, leaving 13 bases between the germline ends. The CDR3 nucleotides are TGTGCCAGTAGTATTAGGCCAGGGGAACAGCCCCAGCATTTT. Encoded protein: CASSIRPGEQPQHF.

The chain joins TRBV2 to TRBJ1-1, with 8 bases aligning to TRBD1. Germline values: CDR1 SNHLY, CDR2 FYNNEI. V shed 2 bases, J shed 4 bases, and the junction held 6 bases outside the gene matches. The CDR3 spans 15 residues. The CDR3 loop is CASSEWDRSGTEAFF. DNA of the CDR3: TGTGCCAGCAGTGAATGGGACAGGTCGGGCACTGAAGCTTTCTTT.

The CDR3 DNA follows: TGTGCCAGCAACCCCTCGGGGAGTCGGTACGAGCAGTACTTC. This codes for CASNPSGSRYEQYF. V and J are TRBV7-8 and TRBJ2-7; tentative D call: TRBD2 (5 bases). CDR1 and CDR2 from the germline V gene are SGHVS and FQNEAQ. The CDR3 sequence is 14 residues long. The V gene lost 7 bases and the J gene lost 4 bases, with 17 bases spanning the gap.

The V gene is TRBV2, the J gene TRBJ2-2, with D maybe TRBD1 (6 bases). Germline V gene lookup returns CDR1 SNHLY and CDR2 FYNNEI. The CDR3 covers 15 residues. Trimming left V 6 bases short and J 0 bases short, with 11 bases between. The CDR3 is CASSQGPANTGELFF. The CDR3, as DNA: TGTGCCAGCAGCCAGGGGCCTGCGAACACCGGGGAGCTGTTTTTT.

The chain joins TRBV7-2 to TRBJ2-7, with D unresolved. There are 13 residues in the CDR3. CDR1 and CDR2 from the germline V gene are SGHTA and FQGNSA. V dropped 1 base and J dropped 7 bases, with 11 bases sitting between them. The CDR3 DNA follows: TGTGCCAGCAGCTTAGGGTCAAGAGATGAGCAGTACTTC. It codes for CASSLGSRDEQYF.

J is TRBJ1-1 and V is TRBV14; TRBD1 agrees at 7 bases. The CDR3 sequence is 13 residues long. Germline V gives CDR1 SGHDN, CDR2 FVKESK. V shed 6 bases and J 2 bases; nucleotides not matched to a gene: 3. CDR3 in amino acids: CASSKGANTEAFF. Written as DNA, the CDR3 is TGTGCCAGCAGTAAGGGGGCTAACACTGAAGCTTTCTTT.

The chain recombines TRBV10-3 with TRBJ1-2; 8 bases line up with TRBD1. Germline CDR1 ENHRY, CDR2 SYGVKD. Trimming removed 2 bases from V and 6 bases from J; junction bases left unmatched: 5. This CDR3 is built from 14 residues. The CDR3 protein is CAISEGQGLDGYTF. The CDR3 nucleotides read TGTGCCATCAGTGAGGGACAGGGATTAGATGGCTACACCTTC.

This clone was seen just once. The chain uses TRBV29-1 and TRBJ1-2; 7 bases align to TRBD1. Germline lookup yields CDR1 SQVTM and CDR2 ANQGSEA. Unmatched junction bases numbered 5, after V lost 2 bases and J lost 8 bases. The CDR3 is 12 amino acids. The CDR3 is CSVEPTGLGYTF. As DNA, the CDR3 is TGCAGCGTTGAACCGACAGGGCTGGGCTACACCTTC.

This clone was observed a handful of times. The CDR3, as DNA: TGTGCCAGCAGCCCCCAGTACTTC. Protein product: CASSPQYF. The V gene is TRBV2, the J gene TRBJ2-5, with D uncertain. Per germline, CDR1 SNHLY and CDR2 FYNNEI. The CDR3 runs to 8 residues. V shed 6 bases and J shed 9 bases, with 2 bases lying between them.

Written as DNA, the CDR3 is TGCGCCAGCAGCCAAGGAATGGGTGAGCAGTTCTTC. As protein: CASSQGMGEQFF. The V and J genes are TRBV4-1 and TRBJ2-1, with D unresolved. Germline loops: CDR1 MGHRA, CDR2 YSYEKL. This CDR3 spans 12 amino acids. Trimming pared 1 base from V and 9 bases from J, leaving 7 bases between.

V and J are TRBV5-4 and TRBJ2-7, with D possibly matching TRBD1 (6 bases). The V end lost 3 bases, the J end lost 2 bases, and 18 bases lay between the germline ends. The CDR3 runs 16 residues. CDR1 is SGHNT, CDR2 YYREEE, per germline (reference sequence). CDR3 sequence: CASSYWTDLLTYEQYF. CDR3 nucleotides: TGTGCCAGCAGCTATTGGACAGACTTACTTACCTACGAGCAGTACTTC.

In DNA, the CDR3 is TGTGCCACTCGGACAGAGGGGGGGGTCGAGCAGTACTTC. Translating it yields CATRTEGGVEQYF. The chain couples TRBV15 to TRBJ2-7; possibly TRBD2 for D (7 bases). The V and J ends lost 9 bases and 6 bases respectively, with 18 bases between them. This CDR3 has 13 amino acids. Looked up from germline, CDR1 is LNHNV and CDR2 is YYDKDF (reference sequence). Full variable domain (rest looked up from reference TRBV15 and TRBJ2-7): DAMVIQNPRYQVTQFGKPVTLSCSQTLNHNVMYWYQQKSSQAPKLLFHYYDKDFNNEADTPDNFQSRRPNTSFCFLDIRSPGLGDTAMYLCATRTEGGVEQYFGPGTRLTVT.

There are a few counts of this clone. The chain employs TRBV11-2 and TRBJ2-1; TRBD2 aligns across 7 bases. V gave up 2 bases and J gave up 0 bases; unmatched junction bases: 4. The length of the CDR3 is 16 residues. CDR1 is SGHAT and CDR2 is FQNNGV in the germline V gene. CDR3 DNA: TGTGCCAGCAGCTTAAACGCGGGGGTCTCCTACAATGAGCAGTTCTTC. This gives the protein CASSLNAGVSYNEQFF.

This clone has just one count. The gene calls are TRBV7-9 and TRBJ2-1, with 8 bases lining up with TRBD1. Germline CDR1 reads SEHNR; CDR2 reads FQNEAQ (reference sequence). This CDR3 contains 15 residues. V gave up 5 bases and J gave up 4 bases; unmatched junction bases: 7. CDR3 sequence: CASSRTGSSYNEQFF. The CDR3 region has the DNA TGTGCCAGCAGCAGGACAGGGTCGTCATACAATGAGCAGTTCTTC.

The chain uses TRBV19 and TRBJ1-3; maybe TRBD1 (6 bases). There are 17 residues in the CDR3. V was pared by 7 bases and J by 1 base, with 20 bases between. Per germline, CDR1 LNHDA and CDR2 SQIVND (reference sequence). The DNA for the CDR3 is TGTGCCAGTAACCTCGGCGGGGGCGTGATGTCTGGAAACACCATATATTTT. Translating it yields CASNLGGGVMSGNTIYF. Supplemented by reference TRBV19 and TRBJ1-3, the full variable domain reads DGGITQSPKYLFRKEGQNVTLSCEQNLNHDAMYWYRQDPGQGLRLIYYSQIVNDFQKGDIAEGYSVSREKKESFPLTVTSAQKNPTAFYLCASNLGGGVMSGNTIYFGEGSWLTVV.

This clone was found a few times. The rearrangement links TRBV27 to TRBJ1-2, with TRBD1 as a possible D gene (6 bases). The CDR3 loop spans 13 amino acids. The germline V gene has CDR1 MNHEY and CDR2 SMNVEV (reference sequence). V lost 2 bases to trimming and J lost 7 bases, with 11 bases between them. As DNA, the CDR3 is TGTGCCAGCAGTTTAGCAGGGGAGGTTGGCTACACCTTC. Amino acids: CASSLAGEVGYTF.

V and J are TRBV7-9 and TRBJ1-1, with D possibly being TRBD1 (5 bases). The CDR3 sequence is 13 residues long. The germline V gene encodes CDR1 SEHNR and CDR2 FQNEAQ (reference sequence). V gave up 1 base and J gave up 8 bases, with 11 bases separating them. The CDR3 sequence: CASSLEKGTEAFF. The CDR3 DNA follows: TGTGCCAGCAGCTTAGAAAAAGGGACGGAAGCTTTCTTT.

The rearrangement joins TRBV4-2 to TRBJ2-7; 10 bases line up with TRBD2. V was pared by 2 bases and J by 3 bases, with 7 bases of the junction left unmatched. CDR1 and CDR2 (germline): LGHNA, YNFKEQ. This CDR3 comprises 16 residues. The CDR3 bases are TGTGCCAGCAGCCAAACTGGACTAGCGGACATCTACGAGCAGTACTTC. Residues: CASSQTGLADIYEQYF.

The CDR3 sequence is CASKAQGATNEKLFF. The CDR3 DNA follows: TGTGCCAGCAAAGCCCAGGGGGCAACTAATGAAAAACTGTTTTTT. This chain connects TRBV10-3 to TRBJ1-4, with 7 bases fitting TRBD1. The CDR3 contains 15 residues. With V trimmed by 10 bases and J by 0 bases, 8 bases remained unmatched. Germline loops: CDR1 ENHRY, CDR2 SYGVKD.

The gene calls are TRBV7-8 and TRBJ1-3; D not certain. Per the germline V gene, CDR1 is SGHVS and CDR2 is FQNEAQ. The V end was cut by 5 bases, the J end by 4 bases, with 12 bases between. The CDR3 contains 14 residues. The CDR3 coding sequence is TGTGCCAGCAGCGCACAAGTATCCGGAAACACCATATATTTT. This codes for CASSAQVSGNTIYF.

This clone was seen a handful of times. Other DNA sequences of this sample code for an identical CDR3. The chain uses TRBV2 and TRBJ1-5; the D gene is possibly TRBD1 (6 bases). The V gene's germline CDR1 is SNHLY and CDR2 FYNNEI. V was cut by 4 bases and J by 1 base, with 11 bases left in between. The CDR3 runs 15 residues. The CDR3 is CASSAQGGSNQPQHF. The CDR3 DNA reads as TGTGCCAGCAGTGCACAGGGAGGCAGCAATCAGCCCCAGCATTTT.

This clone was found once. This chain connects TRBV19 to TRBJ1-2; 7 bases are a match to TRBD1. With V trimmed by 11 bases and J by 8 bases, 14 bases remained unmatched. Germline CDR1 LNHDA, CDR2 SQIVND (reference sequence). The CDR3 has 13 amino acids. The CDR3 reads CASRPGQKGGYTF. CDR3 DNA sequence: TGTGCCTCCCGACCGGGACAGAAAGGCGGCTACACCTTC.

The table lists this clone with a few counts. The genes are TRBV4-1 and TRBJ1-1, with D unresolved. This CDR3 comprises 16 residues. V lost 1 base and J 1 base, leaving 13 bases between the germline ends. The germline V gene encodes CDR1 MGHRA and CDR2 YSYEKL. The CDR3 sequence is CASSQGHGGSNTEAFF. For the CDR3, the DNA is TGCGCCAGCAGCCAAGGGCATGGCGGTTCGAACACTGAAGCTTTCTTT.

The rearrangement joins TRBV6-5 to TRBJ2-7, with a tentative D call TRBD1 (5 bases). The V end lost 5 bases, the J end lost 3 bases, and 11 bases lay between the germline ends. Germline values: CDR1 MNHEY, CDR2 SVGAGI. The length of the CDR3 is 13 residues. CDR3 sequence: CASSPQQVYEQYF. In DNA form, the CDR3 reads TGTGCCAGCAGTCCACAACAGGTCTACGAGCAGTACTTC.